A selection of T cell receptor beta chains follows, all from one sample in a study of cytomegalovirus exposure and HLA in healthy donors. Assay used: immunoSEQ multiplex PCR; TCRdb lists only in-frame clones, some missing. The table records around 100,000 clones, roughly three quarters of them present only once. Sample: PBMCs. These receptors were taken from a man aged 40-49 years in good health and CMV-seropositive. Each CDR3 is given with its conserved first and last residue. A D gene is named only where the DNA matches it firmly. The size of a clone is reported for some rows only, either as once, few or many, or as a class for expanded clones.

TGTGCTAGTGGTTTGGTATTGGGTGGGACAGGAATGAACACTGAAGCTTTCTTT | CASGLVLGGTGMNTEAFF | TRBD1 | TRBV12-5 | NA | TRBJ1-1
TGTGCCAGCAGTTCCTACCCGACAACCTACGAGCAGTACTTC | CASSSYPTTYEQYF | NA | TRBV28 | NA | TRBJ2-7
TGTGCCAGCAGCGACGGTAGGGGACAGGCTACGAACACTGAAGCTTTCTTT | CASSDGRGQATNTEAFF | TRBD1 | TRBV9 | NA | TRBJ1-1
TGCGCCAGCAGCTCGACAGGGCGGGTGAATGAAGCTTTCTTT | CASSSTGRVNEAFF | TRBD1 | TRBV5-1 | NA | TRBJ1-1
TGTGCCATCAGTCCCCGGGACAGGGAGGCCACCGGGGAGCTGTTTTTT | CAISPRDREATGELFF | TRBD1 | TRBV10-3 | few | TRBJ2-2
TGTGCCAGCCGGGAGGGGGGAAACAATGAGCAGTTCTTC | CASREGGNNEQFF | TRBD2 | TRBV28 | NA | TRBJ2-1
TGTGCCAGCAGCCCCGTGGGGGCGGAGAACACTGAAGCTTTCTTT | CASSPVGAENTEAFF | NA | TRBV6-5 | few | TRBJ1-1
TGTGCCAGCAGCTTGCTTGTCGGGAGCGGGGTAGATACGCAGTATTTT | CASSLLVGSGVDTQYF | TRBD2 | TRBV5-4 | NA | TRBJ2-3
TGTGCCTGGAGTGCGGCGGCCACCGACTATGGCTACACCTTC | CAWSAAATDYGYTF | NA | TRBV30 | NA | TRBJ1-2
TGTGCCGGAAAGACAGGGAACACTGAAGCTTTCTTT | CAGKTGNTEAFF | NA | TRBV19 | NA | TRBJ1-1